A selection of T cell receptor beta chains follows, all from one sample in a study of T-cell memory formation after mild COVID-19. TCRdb reprocessed the 5' RACE reads via MiXCR and lists one record per CDR3 protein. The sample includes about 410,000 distinct CDR3 sequences, roughly 18% of them seen just once. Sequenced sample: PBMCs or a T cell subset sorted from them (not recorded which). Receptors originate from a man between 18 and 29 years old who had mild COVID-19 (a few samples of this study predate the infection). Cell type and time point are not known. Both conserved end residues are trimmed from each CDR3. The order of the fields is V gene, J gene, D gene, clone size, CDR3 protein. D genes are given only for firm matches. Where a row states a size, it is once, few, many or the class of an expanded clone; other rows omit it.

V: TRBV5-1; J: TRBJ2-1; D: TRBD1; size: .; CDR3: ASSSIPGTDTYNEQF
V: TRBV12-3/TRBV12-4; J: TRBJ2-6; D: TRBD1; size: many; CDR3: ASSLTGTGASGANVLT
V: TRBV5-1; J: TRBJ1-6; D: .; size: many; CDR3: ASSLDNTGWSSPLH
V: TRBV5-5; J: TRBJ1-6; D: TRBD1; size: many; CDR3: ASSWDRGAVRSSPLH
V: TRBV7-2; J: TRBJ2-7; D: .; size: .; CDR3: ASSLFHDPEQY
V: TRBV7-6; J: TRBJ2-3; D: .; size: few; CDR3: ASSSDPSRTDTQY
V: TRBV29-1; J: TRBJ1-1; D: .; size: .; CDR3: SVVEGVAF
V: TRBV20-1; J: TRBJ1-5; D: .; size: few; CDR3: SASEQWGNQPQH
V: TRBV4-3; J: TRBJ2-5; D: .; size: .; CDR3: ASSQEIEGWETQY
V: TRBV5-1; J: TRBJ2-5; D: .; size: few; CDR3: ASSFGGAQETQY
V: TRBV5-4; J: TRBJ1-1; D: .; size: few; CDR3: ASSLAGTAAA
V: TRBV7-9; J: TRBJ1-2; D: .; size: few; CDR3: ASSPPGNHYGYT
V: TRBV7-3; J: TRBJ2-1; D: .; size: many; CDR3: ASSLNRLNNEQF
V: TRBV6-2/TRBV6-3; J: TRBJ2-6; D: .; size: .; CDR3: ASTFRQRASGANVLT
V: TRBV18; J: TRBJ1-2; D: TRBD1; size: .; CDR3: ASSPGTGRSGYT
V: TRBV7-8; J: TRBJ1-4; D: .; size: .; CDR3: ASSSGEVGRLF
V: TRBV7-2; J: TRBJ1-1; D: .; size: many; CDR3: ASSLAAGRTEAF
V: TRBV24-1; J: TRBJ2-4; D: .; size: few; CDR3: ATARLPGQRTEGLAKNIQY
V: TRBV7-7; J: TRBJ2-2; D: .; size: few; CDR3: ASSPMPGVALKLF
V: TRBV7-2; J: TRBJ2-3; D: .; size: many; CDR3: ASSQYTDTQY
V: TRBV12-3/TRBV12-4; J: TRBJ2-1; D: .; size: .; CDR3: ASSLDLWVGSDEQF
V: TRBV4-3; J: TRBJ1-2; D: .; size: few; CDR3: ASSQEQNYGYT
V: TRBV7-2; J: TRBJ2-5; D: TRBD2; size: .; CDR3: ASSLNRGGLETQY
V: TRBV7-9; J: TRBJ1-4; D: TRBD1; size: few; CDR3: ASSSDRGAVNEKLF
V: TRBV20-1; J: TRBJ1-1; D: TRBD1; size: .; CDR3: SARVFGTGAPEAF
V: TRBV4-1; J: TRBJ2-3; D: .; size: few; CDR3: ASSEEWGSTDTQY
V: TRBV4-3; J: TRBJ1-2; D: .; size: .; CDR3: ASSHYRTEKNNYGYT
V: TRBV12-3/TRBV12-4; J: TRBJ2-4; D: .; size: .; CDR3: ASSLVGGPGNIQY
V: TRBV6-2/TRBV6-3; J: TRBJ2-7; D: TRBD2; size: .; CDR3: ASTTRDYYYEQY
V: TRBV5-1; J: TRBJ2-1; D: .; size: .; CDR3: ASSLSGGLNNEQF
V: TRBV12-5; J: TRBJ2-5; D: .; size: few; CDR3: ASGLALGSSETQY
V: TRBV12-3/TRBV12-4; J: TRBJ2-2; D: .; size: few; CDR3: ASSLVWNTGELF
V: TRBV9; J: TRBJ1-2; D: TRBD1; size: few; CDR3: ASSVGAGGSYGYT
V: TRBV6-5; J: TRBJ1-1; D: .; size: many; CDR3: ASSADGNTEAF
V: TRBV4-2; J: TRBJ2-3; D: TRBD2; size: .; CDR3: ASSQRPGLAGNTDTQY
V: TRBV5-1; J: TRBJ1-6; D: .; size: few; CDR3: ASSQNRIWSSPLH
V: TRBV11-3; J: TRBJ1-1; D: .; size: .; CDR3: ASSFAIGTEAF
V: TRBV7-9; J: TRBJ2-4; D: TRBD2; size: .; CDR3: ASSFSSGGAKDIQY
V: TRBV5-6; J: TRBJ1-5; D: TRBD1; size: few; CDR3: ASSSGQYSNQPQH
V: TRBV7-9; J: TRBJ1-1; D: .; size: .; CDR3: ASSRGAFTEAF
V: TRBV7-3; J: TRBJ1-1; D: .; size: .; CDR3: ASSLNGGWTEAF
V: TRBV5-1; J: TRBJ2-3; D: .; size: few; CDR3: ASSSLTEPPDTQY
V: TRBV6-2/TRBV6-3; J: TRBJ1-1; D: TRBD1; size: few; CDR3: ASSPRGLNRMNTEAF
V: TRBV2; J: TRBJ2-5; D: TRBD2; size: .; CDR3: ASRATSGVQETQY
V: TRBV6-2/TRBV6-3; J: TRBJ1-1; D: .; size: few; CDR3: ASKGSLDGSDTEAF
V: TRBV6-2/TRBV6-3; J: TRBJ2-1; D: TRBD1; size: .; CDR3: ASSYWDSSYNEQF
V: TRBV20-1; J: TRBJ2-2; D: .; size: few; CDR3: SASNREGTGELF
V: TRBV20-1; J: TRBJ1-1; D: TRBD1; size: once; CDR3: SALTGSNTEAF
V: TRBV5-1; J: TRBJ1-1; D: TRBD1; size: .; CDR3: ASPQGGTNTEAF
V: TRBV5-1; J: TRBJ2-1; D: TRBD1; size: many; CDR3: ASSLEEAGGGEQF
V: TRBV3-1; J: TRBJ1-3; D: .; size: .; CDR3: ASSLGKGFSGNTIY
V: TRBV2; J: TRBJ2-1; D: .; size: .; CDR3: ASSGQGSGEQF
V: TRBV9; J: TRBJ2-1; D: .; size: few; CDR3: ASSVWETSRAEQF
V: TRBV24-1; J: TRBJ2-3; D: TRBD1; size: few; CDR3: ATSEAGTGRTDTQY
V: TRBV11-2; J: TRBJ2-5; D: .; size: few; CDR3: ASSPGRSETQY
V: TRBV9; J: TRBJ2-5; D: TRBD2; size: few; CDR3: ASSGVGGALETQY
V: TRBV4-1; J: TRBJ1-5; D: .; size: few; CDR3: ASSQPGGEWTQH
V: TRBV11-2; J: TRBJ1-2; D: .; size: few; CDR3: ASSLGTSTPYGYT